The 4 T cell receptor beta chains below come from one sample, sequenced in a study of OX40 agonist ivuxolimab in advanced cancers. Here immunoSEQ multiplex PCR was the method, and the copy in TCRdb shows in-frame clones only, minus some. The sample holds fewer than 85,000 clones, more than 85% seen once. The source was CD4+ or CD8+ T cells sorted from blood, collected in a trial of the OX40 agonist ivuxolimab. Source of these receptors: an adult with an advanced solid tumor such as melanoma, head and neck, liver or kidney cancer.

J is TRBJ2-3 and V is TRBV5-1; D could derive from TRBD1 or TRBD2 (6 bases each). The germline gives CDR1 SGHRS, CDR2 YFSETQ. The length of the CDR3 is 15 residues. Deletions cut 0 bases from V and 3 bases from J, with 11 bases between. The CDR3 is CASSLVVGGTDTQYF. CDR3 nucleotide sequence: TGCGCCAGCAGCTTGGTAGTAGGGGGGACAGATACGCAGTATTTT.

The chain joins TRBV28 to TRBJ2-1, with a weak D call TRBD1 (5 bases). The CDR3 has 14 residues. V was trimmed by 3 bases and J by 5 bases, leaving 11 bases between them. Looked up from germline, CDR1 is MDHEN and CDR2 is SYDVKM. CDR3: CASSFGGANNEQFF. The CDR3 bases are TGTGCCAGCAGTTTCGGTGGGGCCAACAATGAGCAGTTCTTC.

This chain uses TRBV7-3 with TRBJ2-1, with TRBD2 identical over 8 bases. This CDR3 has 15 amino acids. With V trimmed by 5 bases and J by 0 bases, 3 bases remained unmatched. Germline V gene sequence: CDR1 SGHTA, CDR2 FQGTGA. CDR3 region: CASSRGTSSYNEQFF. CDR3 sequence (DNA): TGTGCCAGCAGCAGAGGGACTAGCTCCTACAATGAGCAGTTCTTC.

This clone was picked up a small number of times. This sequence joins TRBV10-3 and TRBJ1-5; D perhaps matches TRBD1 (6 bases). Germline-derived CDR1 and CDR2 are ENHRY and SYGVKD. The CDR3 loop spans 14 amino acids. V lost 4 bases to trimming and J lost 7 bases, with 14 bases between them. In DNA form, the CDR3 reads TGTGCCATCAGTGGGATGGGGGCAGAGCAGCCCCAGCATTTT. Translating gives CAISGMGAEQPQHF.